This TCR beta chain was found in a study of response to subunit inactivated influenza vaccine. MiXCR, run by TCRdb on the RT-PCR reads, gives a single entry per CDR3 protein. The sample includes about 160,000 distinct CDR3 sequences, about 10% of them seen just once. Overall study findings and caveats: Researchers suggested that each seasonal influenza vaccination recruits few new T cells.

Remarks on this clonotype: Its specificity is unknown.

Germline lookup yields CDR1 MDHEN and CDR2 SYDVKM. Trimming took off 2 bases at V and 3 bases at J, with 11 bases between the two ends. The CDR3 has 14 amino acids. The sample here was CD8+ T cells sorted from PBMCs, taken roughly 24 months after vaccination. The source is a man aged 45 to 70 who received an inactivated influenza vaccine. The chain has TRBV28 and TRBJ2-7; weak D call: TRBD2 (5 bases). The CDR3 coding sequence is TGTGCCAGCAGTTTAACCCTTACTAGCTACGAGCAGTACTTC. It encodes CASSLTLTSYEQYF.